This entry describes one TCR beta chain. The antigen remains undetermined. Sequencing used immunoSEQ version 4 in survey mode. This table comes from immunoSEQ multiplex PCR, and its TCRdb copy is limited to in-frame clones, with some not included. This sample yields about 39,000 clones, of which more than 70% are seen a single time; roughly 5.4% belongs to the top ten. An overlapping HIV-1 Gag peptide pool stimulated these cells at roughly 1 ug/peptide/mL. Memory cells lacking CD40L and CD69 with high CD45RO were sorted. For at least 4 years, plasma HIV-1 RNA was undetectable (<50 copies/mL). Donors had CD4+ T cell counts above 400 cells/uL and were CMV-seropositive. The data stem from a study of persistence of HIV-infected CD4 T cells. Overall study: The sample holds CD4+ T cells responsive to CMV or HIV-1 Gag. Multiple blood draws of up to 180 mL, except two donors with single leukapheresis.

From germline, CDR1 is SQVTM and CDR2 ANQGSEA. The CDR3 length is 13 residues. The V end lost 6 bases, the J end lost 3 bases, and 14 bases lay between the germline ends. The receptor comes from an adult with HIV. The donor label of this sample is uncertain. The J gene is TRBJ1-2, the V gene TRBV29-1; no clear D gene. The sample in question was cultured CD4+ T cells from PBMCs, obtained from a patient who received antiretroviral therapy. CDR3 loop: CSVGLRVDYGYTF. The CDR3 DNA follows: TGCAGCGTCGGCCTCCGGGTTGACTATGGCTACACCTTC.